Each of the 18 T cell receptor beta chains below was sequenced from the same sample in a study of blood T cell repertoires in COVID-19. Assay used: immunoSEQ multiplex PCR; TCRdb lists only in-frame clones, some missing. The repertoire has a few hundred thousand clones, roughly 91% of them found once; the top ten carry 8% to 10%. Sequenced material: PBMCs or T cells enriched from blood (not recorded which). Source of these receptors: a man in his forties or fifties who had recovered from COVID-19.

The chain uses TRBV7-2 and TRBJ2-3, with no clear D. Germline V gene sequence: CDR1 SGHTA, CDR2 FQGNSA. V gave up 5 bases and J gave up 4 bases, with 10 bases separating them. CDR3 size: 13 residues. The CDR3 DNA is TGTGCCAGCAGCCAGGTGTCGGCAGATACGCAGTATTTT. As protein: CASSQVSADTQYF.

V usage is TRBV7-2 and J usage is TRBJ2-1, with TRBD1 matching 7 bases. Germline loops: CDR1 SGHTA, CDR2 FQGNSA. The length of the CDR3 is 15 residues. V lost 4 bases and J lost 2; bases outside the gene matches: 5. The CDR3 loop reads CASSSQTGPYNEQFF. The CDR3 nucleotides read TGTGCCAGCAGCTCCCAGACAGGGCCCTACAATGAGCAGTTCTTC.

The chain carries TRBV18 and TRBJ1-4; D may be TRBD1 (5 bases). The CDR3 covers 13 residues. Trimming shortened V by 5 bases and J by 4 bases, and 8 bases separated the two germline ends. Germline V gene sequence: CDR1 KGHSH, CDR2 LQKENI. The DNA for the CDR3 is TGTGCCAGCTCAGGGGCCATTAATGAAAAACTGTTTTTT. Protein sequence: CASSGAINEKLFF. The full variable domain, rest sourced from reference TRBV18 and TRBJ1-4, is NAGVMQNPRHLVRRRGQEARLRCSPMKGHSHVYWYRQLPEEGLKFMVYLQKENIIDESGMPKERFSAEFPKEGPSILRIQQVVRGDSAAYFCASSGAINEKLFFGSGTQLSVL.

The V call is TRBV2, the J call TRBJ2-1; D gene uncertain. The CDR3 is made up of 15 amino acids. Per germline, CDR1 SNHLY and CDR2 FYNNEI. V was trimmed by 4 bases and J by 5 bases, leaving 15 bases between them. For the CDR3, the DNA is TGTGCCAGCAGTGCGTCAGGTGGGTTAAACAATGAGCAGTTCTTC. Its protein is CASSASGGLNNEQFF.

This chain connects TRBV13 to TRBJ2-7, with 7 bases lining up with TRBD1. This CDR3 comprises 15 residues. V trimming: 6 bases; J trimming: 6 bases; junction bases outside the gene matches: 14. Germline CDR1 PRHDT, CDR2 FYEKMQ (reference sequence). CDR3 bases: TGTGCCAGCAGACCCGGGACAGCCTCCTTCGGCGAGCAGTACTTC. Translating it yields CASRPGTASFGEQYF.

CDR3 region: CASGGAGRALANEQFF. The CDR3 region has the DNA TGTGCTAGTGGTGGTGCCGGGAGGGCCCTTGCGAATGAGCAGTTCTTC. The chain joins TRBV12-5 to TRBJ2-1, with 8 bases aligning to TRBD2. From germline, CDR1 is LGHNT and CDR2 FRNRAP. V lost 5 bases to trimming and J lost 7 bases; unmatched junction nucleotides: 13. This CDR3 is built from 16 residues.

The chain employs TRBV5-1 and TRBJ1-2; 8 positions agree with TRBD1. CDR1 is SGHRS, CDR2 YFSETQ, per germline. The CDR3 has 14 amino acids. V shed 3 bases and J 6 bases; nucleotides not matched to a gene: 7. The CDR3 DNA is TGCGCCAGCAGCTCGGGCAGGGGGCTTGATGGCTACACCTTC. Encoded protein: CASSSGRGLDGYTF.

Only a few counts were recorded for this clone. The rearrangement uses TRBV2 and TRBJ1-4; D gene uncertain. CDR1 and CDR2 from the germline V gene are SNHLY and FYNNEI. The CDR3 totals 15 residues. The ends were cut back, 4 bases at V and 4 bases at J, with 13 bases in the middle. The CDR3 sequence is CASSAPTGYNEKLFF. The DNA for the CDR3 is TGTGCCAGCAGTGCTCCGACGGGGTATAATGAAAAACTGTTTTTT.

The rearrangement links TRBV10-1 to TRBJ2-1; 9 nucleotides align to TRBD2. V shed 6 bases and J 5 bases; nucleotides not matched to a gene: 5. This CDR3 comprises 14 residues. The V gene's germline CDR1 is WNHNN and CDR2 SYGVQD (reference sequence). As DNA, the CDR3 is TGCGCCAGCAGAGCGGGGGGCCGCCACAATGAGCAGTTCTTC. It translates to CASRAGGRHNEQFF.

The chain is built from TRBV2 and TRBJ2-5; possibly TRBD2 for D (5 bases). CDR1 and CDR2 (germline): SNHLY, FYNNEI. V lost 6 bases, J lost 5 bases, and 10 bases lay in between. The CDR3 runs to 12 residues. CDR3: CASSPRGETQYF. The DNA of the CDR3 is TGTGCCAGCAGCCCTAGAGGGGAGACCCAGTACTTC.

The chain carries TRBV29-1 and TRBJ1-2; 7 positions agree with TRBD1. The CDR3 contains 13 residues. J was trimmed by 3 bases and V by 4 bases; bases with no gene match: 5. The germline gives CDR1 SQVTM, CDR2 ANQGSEA. The CDR3 coding sequence is TGCAGCGTTGGTCTAGGACAGGACTATGGCTACACCTTC. Residues: CSVGLGQDYGYTF.

The J gene is TRBJ1-6, the V gene TRBV14; D is ambiguous. Per germline, CDR1 SGHDN and CDR2 FVKESK. The CDR3 runs 13 residues. Trimming cost V 4 bases and J 8 bases, with 9 bases left between them. CDR3 DNA sequence: TGTGCCAGCAGCCCCTCACAGCATTCACCCCTCCACTTT. Translated: CASSPSQHSPLHF.

The rearrangement joins TRBV7-3 to TRBJ1-1, with TRBD1 as a possible D gene (5 bases). The CDR3 is 15 residues long. CDR1 is SGHTA, CDR2 FQGTGA, per germline. V was cut by 2 bases and J by 3 bases, with 13 bases left in between. Here the CDR3 DNA reads TGTGCCAGCAGCTTAGCAGGGTACGGGTACACTGAAGCTTTCTTT. This codes for CASSLAGYGYTEAFF.

The chain couples TRBV7-8 to TRBJ2-3, with a tentative D call TRBD2 (5 bases). This CDR3 is 15 amino acids long. Trimming shortened V by 2 bases and J by 1 base, and 10 bases separated the two germline ends. Looked up from germline, CDR1 is SGHVS and CDR2 is FQNEAQ. Written as DNA, the CDR3 is TGTGCCAGCAGCTTACACGAGAGGGGCACAGATACGCAGTATTTT. The encoded protein is CASSLHERGTDTQYF.

This clone was seen a few times. The chain has TRBV28 and TRBJ2-7; TRBD2 is a possible D gene (7 bases). Germline values: CDR1 MDHEN, CDR2 SYDVKM. V lost 5 bases and J 2 bases, leaving 16 bases between the germline ends. This CDR3 region has 15 residues. The CDR3 DNA follows: TGTGCCAGCAGTGGGGGCTCTAGCGGAGCCTACGAGCAGTACTTC. Protein: CASSGGSSGAYEQYF.

This rearrangement joins TRBV7-2 to TRBJ1-2, with 10 positions matching TRBD1. V dropped 4 bases and J dropped 5; count of bases not matched to a gene: 4. The CDR3 covers 14 residues. From germline, CDR1 is SGHTA and CDR2 FQGNSA. The CDR3 reads CASSSTGGSYGYTF. CDR3 nucleotides: TGTGCCAGCAGCTCGACAGGGGGCAGTTATGGCTACACCTTC.

The J gene is TRBJ1-6, the V gene TRBV6-4; a possible D gene is TRBD1 (6 bases). The V gene lost 7 bases and the J gene lost 0 bases, with 10 bases spanning the gap. CDR1 is MRHNA and CDR2 is SNTAGT in the germline V gene. The CDR3 totals 15 residues. The CDR3 coding sequence is TGTGCCAGCAAAGCGGACAGCTCCTATAATTCACCCCTCCACTTT. It translates to CASKADSSYNSPLHF.

V usage is TRBV19 and J usage is TRBJ1-1; possibly TRBD1 for D (6 bases). With 5 bases removed from V and 5 bases from J, the gap between germline ends came to 15 bases. This CDR3 spans 14 amino acids. Germline V lookup: CDR1 LNHDA, CDR2 SQIVND (reference sequence). CDR3 DNA: TGTGCCAGTAGTGAACCAGGGGTTGGAACTGAAGCTTTCTTT. It yields the protein CASSEPGVGTEAFF.